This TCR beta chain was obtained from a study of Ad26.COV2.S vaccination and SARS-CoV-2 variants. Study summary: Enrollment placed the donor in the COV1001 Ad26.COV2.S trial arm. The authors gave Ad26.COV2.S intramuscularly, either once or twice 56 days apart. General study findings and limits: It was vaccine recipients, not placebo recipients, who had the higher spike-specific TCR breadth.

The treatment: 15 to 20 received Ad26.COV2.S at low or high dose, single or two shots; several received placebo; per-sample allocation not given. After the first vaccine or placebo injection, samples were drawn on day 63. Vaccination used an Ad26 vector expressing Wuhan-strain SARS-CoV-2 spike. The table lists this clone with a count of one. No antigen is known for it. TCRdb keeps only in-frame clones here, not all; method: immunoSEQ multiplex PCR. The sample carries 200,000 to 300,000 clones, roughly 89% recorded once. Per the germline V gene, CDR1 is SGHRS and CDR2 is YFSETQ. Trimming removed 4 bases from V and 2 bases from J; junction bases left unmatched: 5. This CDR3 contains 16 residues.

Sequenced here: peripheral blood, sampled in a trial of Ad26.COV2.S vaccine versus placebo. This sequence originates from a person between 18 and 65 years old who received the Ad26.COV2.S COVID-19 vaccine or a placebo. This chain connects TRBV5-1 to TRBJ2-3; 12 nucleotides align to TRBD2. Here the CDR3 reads CASSLTSGGLTDTQYF. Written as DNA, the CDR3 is TGCGCCAGCAGCCTGACTAGCGGGGGTCTCACAGATACGCAGTATTTT.